This TCR beta chain was observed in a study of identical twins (dated by TCRdb to 2016 to 2018). About the full investigation: The study deep-sequenced TCR alpha and beta repertoires from monozygotic twins, unrelated adults of various ages and cord blood to test whether fetal clonotypes persist. To rule out contamination, replicate twin experiments were performed at different times with different library preparation protocols.

A few counts support this clonotype. Its binding antigen is unknown. No clone much larger than this one lies a single base away; base qualities are absent. Counted from cysteine to phenylalanine, this CDR3 has 17 amino acids. Only the CDR3 DNA stays, 51 bases, in frame from base 1. The V end gives up 7 bases and the J end 2 bases, leaving 6 bases in the junction not matched to a gene. CDR1 and CDR2 are read off the germline V gene as SGHAT and FQNNGV. All donors were healthy Caucasians. The twin cohort consisted of three pairs of female monozygotic twins, all aged roughly 18 to 30 years. Miltenyi CD45RO+ enrichment and human naive T-cell isolation kits were used to isolate memory (CD45RO+) and naive T cells from PBMC. General findings and caveats noted by the study authors: In beta out-of-frame sequences, excess twin sharing was weaker, because having fewer shared sequences lowered the signal-to-noise ratio. Because the same donors could not be followed over many years, conclusions were based on cross-sectional statistical analysis. Abundant cord blood beta clonotypes carried fewer insertions; young adult naive repertoires showed a weaker similar trend, while memory repertoires showed none. In monozygotic twins, recombination models systematically underestimated out-of-frame TCR alpha sharing, but the models matched the sharing seen between unrelated individuals. Compared with coincidental sharing between unrelated individuals, out-of-frame TCR alpha sequences shared between twins showed an excess of sequences with low generation probability. Zero-insertion analyses could be partly confounded by invariant T cells such as MAIT and iNKT, although diverse VJ usage argued against such confounding for most clonotypes.

Library creation used 5' RACE. The sample was run on an Illumina HiSeq 2000. A universal primer binding site was added through template switching, and the final cDNA carried a unique molecular identifier so that TCR cDNA molecules could be counted accurately. First-strand cDNA for TCR alpha and beta chains was synthesized from specific primers in the conserved constant-segment region. Each cDNA library was double barcoded, with a SMART-Mk sample barcode plus Illumina barcodes, to control for contamination. TruSeq adapter sequences, together with Illumina sample barcodes, were added in two successive PCR steps. The Illumina HiSeq platform was used with custom primers to sequence TCR alpha and beta cDNA libraries. Per the authors' processing: MiGEC was used to process raw reads and extract unique molecular identifiers, and MiXCR was used to find CDR3 positions. Recombination models were inferred per individual with the repgenHMM and IGoR tools using an EM algorithm. The analysis of shared clonotypes was done with the tcR package in R, with sharing normalized by the product of cloneset sizes. To study raw recombination without the effects of thymic and clonal selection, out-of-frame nonproductive sequences were analyzed. In TCRdb, the public reads were trimmed at Q25 with fastp and aligned with MiXCR, with productive beta chains retained. Under each unique CDR3 protein, matching rows form one entry showing the most common genes and DNA. TCRdb, rather than the study authors, made the V and J calls. The sample profile shows about 200,000 distinct CDR3 sequences; less than 8% of them were found once. Jointly, the top ten make up more than 1.5% of the sample.

These data were likewise used in another study, on yellow fever vaccine responses in identical twins. The second publication reports: According to the authors, the vaccine-induced T cell response in identical twins seemed to be partly convergent and partly specific to each individual. In the study, vaccine-responding T cell clones were precisely tracked in identical twins.

The TCR comes from a woman aged 18-30 years in good health. Sequences were obtained from memory (CD45RO+) T cells sorted from blood. Read against the paper, the sample's cell subset or site label means: CD45RO+ enriched T cells. The rearrangement combines TRBV11-2 with TRBJ2-1, with TRBD2 identical over 15 junction bases. The nucleotide sequence reads as follows: TGTGCCAGCACCGAAGGGACTAGCGGGGGGACCTACAATGAGCAGTTCTTC. Translated, this gives CASTEGTSGGTYNEQFF. The reference TRBV11-2 and TRBJ2-1 proteins fill in what lies around the CDR3, so the full variable domain reads EAGVAQSPRYKIIEKRQSVAFWCNPISGHATLYWYQQILGQGPKLLIQFQNNGVVDDSQLPKDRFSAERLKGVDSTLKIQPAKLEDSAVYLCASTEGTSGGTYNEQFFGPGTRLTVL.